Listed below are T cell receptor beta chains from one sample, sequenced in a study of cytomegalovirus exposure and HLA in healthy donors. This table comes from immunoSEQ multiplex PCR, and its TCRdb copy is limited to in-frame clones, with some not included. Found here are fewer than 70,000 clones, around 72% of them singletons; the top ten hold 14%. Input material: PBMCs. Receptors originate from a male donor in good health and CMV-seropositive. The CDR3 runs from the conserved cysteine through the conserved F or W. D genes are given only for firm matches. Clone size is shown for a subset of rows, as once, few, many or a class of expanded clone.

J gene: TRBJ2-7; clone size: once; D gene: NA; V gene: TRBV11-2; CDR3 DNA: TGTGCCAGCAGCTTGGCAATCGGGGGAATAAAGCCCTACGAGCAGTACTTC; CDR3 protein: CASSLAIGGIKPYEQYF
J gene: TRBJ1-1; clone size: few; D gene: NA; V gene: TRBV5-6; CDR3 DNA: TGTGCCAGCAGCTTGCTAGGCCAGAGAGGGAACACTGAAGCTTTCTTT; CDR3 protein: CASSLLGQRGNTEAFF
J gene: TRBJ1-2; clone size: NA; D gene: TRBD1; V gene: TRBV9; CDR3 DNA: TGTGCCAGCAGCTCATCGTTGGACAGGGCCAGCTATGGCTACACCTTC; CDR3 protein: CASSSSLDRASYGYTF
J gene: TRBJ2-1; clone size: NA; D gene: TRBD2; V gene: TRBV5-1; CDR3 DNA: TGCGCCAGCAGCTTGGCCGGGACTAGACCTTACAATGAGCAGTTCTTC; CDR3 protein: CASSLAGTRPYNEQFF
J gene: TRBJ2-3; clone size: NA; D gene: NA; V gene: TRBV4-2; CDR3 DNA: TGTGCCAGCAGCCAAAAGGTAGCAGCCGCCAGCGCCCCGCTACTCACAGATACGCAGTATTTT; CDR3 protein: CASSQKVAAASAPLLTDTQYF
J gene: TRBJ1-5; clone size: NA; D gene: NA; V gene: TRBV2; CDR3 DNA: TGTGCCAGCAGTGAAATCCCCAGGGTGGGTCAGCCCCAGCATTTT; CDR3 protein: CASSEIPRVGQPQHF
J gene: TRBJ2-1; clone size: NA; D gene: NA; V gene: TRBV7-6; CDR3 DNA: TGTGCCAGCAGCTTAAGTCTCGGCAGGGTCGATGAGCAGTTCTTC; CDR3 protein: CASSLSLGRVDEQFF
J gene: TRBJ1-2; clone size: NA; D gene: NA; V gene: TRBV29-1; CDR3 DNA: TGCAGCGTTGACTCCGGGGGTCCCTATGGCTACACCTTC; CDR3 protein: CSVDSGGPYGYTF
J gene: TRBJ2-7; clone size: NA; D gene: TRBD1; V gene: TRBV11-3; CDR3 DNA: TGTGCCAGCAGCTGGGGGACAGGGGCGAACTACGAGCAGTACTTC; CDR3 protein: CASSWGTGANYEQYF
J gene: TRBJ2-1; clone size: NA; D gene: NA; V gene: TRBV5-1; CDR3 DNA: TGCGCCAGCAGCTTGGATCCCCTAGGATCCTACAATGAGCAGTTCTTC; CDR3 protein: CASSLDPLGSYNEQFF
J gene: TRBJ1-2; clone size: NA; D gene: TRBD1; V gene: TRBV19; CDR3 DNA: TGTGCCAGTAGTTCCCGGGACAGCGGCTACACCTTC; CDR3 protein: CASSSRDSGYTF
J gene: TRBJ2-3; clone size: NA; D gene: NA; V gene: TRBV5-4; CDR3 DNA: TGTGCCAGCAGCTTGTTCCAGGTCAGGGATACGCAGTATTTT; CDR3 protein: CASSLFQVRDTQYF
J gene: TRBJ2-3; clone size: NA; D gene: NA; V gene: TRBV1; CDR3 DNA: TGCATCAGCAGCCATCGTCGGCTAGCGGGGTTCACAGATACGCAGTATTTT; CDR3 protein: CISSHRRLAGFTDTQYF
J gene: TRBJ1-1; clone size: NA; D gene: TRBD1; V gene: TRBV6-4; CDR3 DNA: TGTGCCAGCCCAGACAGGGTTTACACTGAAGCTTTCTTT; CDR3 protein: CASPDRVYTEAFF
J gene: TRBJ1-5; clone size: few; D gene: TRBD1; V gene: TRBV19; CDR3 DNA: TGTGCCAGCCGACACCTACTGACAGGGAAGAATCAGCCCCAGCATTTT; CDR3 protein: CASRHLLTGKNQPQHF
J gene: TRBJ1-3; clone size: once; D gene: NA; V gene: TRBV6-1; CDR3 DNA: TGTGCCAGCATCTCGGCGGGGTACTCTGGAAACACCATATATTTT; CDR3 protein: CASISAGYSGNTIYF
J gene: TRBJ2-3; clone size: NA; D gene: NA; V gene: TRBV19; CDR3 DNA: TGTGCCAGTAGTATTGGGCCTGATGGGCAGGGCTCCACAGATACGCAGTATTTT; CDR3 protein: CASSIGPDGQGSTDTQYF
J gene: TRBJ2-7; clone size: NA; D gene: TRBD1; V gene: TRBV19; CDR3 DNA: TGTGCCAGTAGTATAGGGGACAGGGGAAGCGACGAGCAGTACTTC; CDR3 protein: CASSIGDRGSDEQYF
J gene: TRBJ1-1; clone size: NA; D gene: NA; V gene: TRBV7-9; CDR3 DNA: TGTTCCAGCAGCTTAGATTTGGGGGGGAACACTGAAGCTTTCTTT; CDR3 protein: CSSSLDLGGNTEAFF
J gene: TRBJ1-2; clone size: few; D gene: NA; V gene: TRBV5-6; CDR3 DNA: TGTGCCAGCAGCTCGTGGCCAAGCTATGGCTACACCTTC; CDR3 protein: CASSSWPSYGYTF
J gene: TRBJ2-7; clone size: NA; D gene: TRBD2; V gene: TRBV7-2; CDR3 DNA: TGTGCCAGCAGCCCGTATAGCGGGGTCTCCTACGAGCAGTACTTC; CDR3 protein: CASSPYSGVSYEQYF
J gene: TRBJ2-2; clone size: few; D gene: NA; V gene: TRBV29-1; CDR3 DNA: TGCAGCGTTGAAACGAGTCGCGAGGAGCTGTTTTTT; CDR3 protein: CSVETSREELFF
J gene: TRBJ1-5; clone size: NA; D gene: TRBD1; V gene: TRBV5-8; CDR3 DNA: TGTGCCAGCAGGGGCGGGACAGGGAATCAGCCCCAGCATTTT; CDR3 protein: CASRGGTGNQPQHF
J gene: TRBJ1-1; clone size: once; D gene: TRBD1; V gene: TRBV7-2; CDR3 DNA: TGTGCCAGCAGCTTAAGAGGACAGGGGTCTGAAGCTTTCTTT; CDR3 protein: CASSLRGQGSEAFF
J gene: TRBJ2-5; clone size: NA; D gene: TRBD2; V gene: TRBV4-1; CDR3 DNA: TGCGCCAGCAGCCAAGACAGCGGGAGTTGGACAGAGACCCAGTACTTC; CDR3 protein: CASSQDSGSWTETQYF
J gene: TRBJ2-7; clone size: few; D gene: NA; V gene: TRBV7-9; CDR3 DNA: TGTGCCAGCAGTAAGTACGACGGAGCCTACGAGCAGTACTTC; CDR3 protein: CASSKYDGAYEQYF
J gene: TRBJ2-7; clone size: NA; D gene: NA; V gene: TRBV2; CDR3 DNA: TGTGCCAGCAGTGTTTACAGGGCGTACGAGCAGTACTTC; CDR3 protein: CASSVYRAYEQYF
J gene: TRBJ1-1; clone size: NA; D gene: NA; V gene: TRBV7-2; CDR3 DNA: TGTGCCAGCAGCTCGACAAGTCTTGAAGCTTTCTTT; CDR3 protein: CASSSTSLEAFF
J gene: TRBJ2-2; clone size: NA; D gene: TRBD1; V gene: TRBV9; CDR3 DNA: TGTGCCAGCAGCGCACGAGCCGGGACAGCTCCTACCGGGGAGCTGTTTTTT; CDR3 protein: CASSARAGTAPTGELFF
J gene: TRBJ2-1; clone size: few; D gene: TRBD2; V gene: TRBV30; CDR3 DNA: TGTGCCTGGAGTGGCTCTAGCGGGGTGTACAATGAGCAGTTCTTC; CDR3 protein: CAWSGSSGVYNEQFF
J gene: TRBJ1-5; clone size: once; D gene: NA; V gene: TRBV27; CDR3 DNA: TGTGCCAGCAGTTGGGCATTCGATCAGCCCCAGCATTTT; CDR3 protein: CASSWAFDQPQHF
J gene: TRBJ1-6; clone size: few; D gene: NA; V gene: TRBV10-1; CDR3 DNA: TGCGCCAGCAGTACTAGTCGAGGTCAGGTGGCCCTCCACTTT; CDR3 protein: CASSTSRGQVALHF
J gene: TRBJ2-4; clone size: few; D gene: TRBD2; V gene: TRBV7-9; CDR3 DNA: TGTGCCAGCAGCACGGGACTAGAGATAAACATTCAGTACTTC; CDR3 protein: CASSTGLEINIQYF
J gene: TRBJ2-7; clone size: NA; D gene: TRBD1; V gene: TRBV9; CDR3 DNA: TGTGCCAGCAGCGTGAGGGGGCTCGGGGACGAGCAGTACTTC; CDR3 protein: CASSVRGLGDEQYF
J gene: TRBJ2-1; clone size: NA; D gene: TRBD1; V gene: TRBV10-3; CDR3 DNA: TGTGCCATCAGCGGCCCAGGGGGCAATGAGCAGTTCTTC; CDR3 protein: CAISGPGGNEQFF
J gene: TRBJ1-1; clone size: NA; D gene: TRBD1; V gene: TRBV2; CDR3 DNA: TGTGCCACCGAAGACAGGGAGGACACTGAAGCTTTCTTT; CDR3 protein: CATEDREDTEAFF
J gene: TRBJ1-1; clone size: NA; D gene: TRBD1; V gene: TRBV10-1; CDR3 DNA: TGCGCCAGCAGTGGGGACAGGGCCACTGAAGCTTTCTTT; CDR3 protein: CASSGDRATEAFF
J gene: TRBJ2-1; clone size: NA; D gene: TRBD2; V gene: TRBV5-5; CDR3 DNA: TGTGCCAGCAGCTTGGGACTAGCGGGTCACAATGAGCAGTTCTTC; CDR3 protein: CASSLGLAGHNEQFF
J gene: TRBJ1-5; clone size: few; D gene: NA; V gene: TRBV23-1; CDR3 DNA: TGCGCCAGCAGTCACCCCGGTGGGACACGATGCAATCAGCCCCAGCATTTT; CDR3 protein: CASSHPGGTRCNQPQHF
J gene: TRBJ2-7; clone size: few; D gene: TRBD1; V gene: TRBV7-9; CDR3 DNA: TGTTCCAGCAGCTGGGACAGGGACGAGCAGTACTTC; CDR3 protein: CSSSWDRDEQYF
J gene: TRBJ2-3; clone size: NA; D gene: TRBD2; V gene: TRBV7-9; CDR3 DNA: TGTGCCAGCAGCCCGGGACTAGCGGAGAGCACAGATACGCAGTATTTT; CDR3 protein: CASSPGLAESTDTQYF
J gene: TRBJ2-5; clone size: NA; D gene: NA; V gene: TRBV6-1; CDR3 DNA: TGTGCCTCCAGGCGGCAGTCGGGGGTAGAGACCCAGTACTTC; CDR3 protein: CASRRQSGVETQYF
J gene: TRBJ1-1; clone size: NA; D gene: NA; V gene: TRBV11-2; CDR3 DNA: TGTGCCAGCAGCTTAGACCAGGCCGACACTGAAGCTTTCTTT; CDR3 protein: CASSLDQADTEAFF
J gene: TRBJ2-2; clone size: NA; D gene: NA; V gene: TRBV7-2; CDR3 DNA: TGTGCCAGCAGCTCTACCGGGGGCAGGGGGAGATTCGGGGAGCTGTTTTTT; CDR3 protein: CASSSTGGRGRFGELFF
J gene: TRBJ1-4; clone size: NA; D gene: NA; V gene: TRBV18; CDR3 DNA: TGTGCCAGCTCGGAGCGAGGGCTCCCTCGGGAAAAACTGTTTTTT; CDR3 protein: CASSERGLPREKLFF
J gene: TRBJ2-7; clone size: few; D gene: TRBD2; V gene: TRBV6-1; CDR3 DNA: TGTGCCAGCATTCCACTAGCGGGAGCCGTCTACGAGCAGTACTTC; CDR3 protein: CASIPLAGAVYEQYF
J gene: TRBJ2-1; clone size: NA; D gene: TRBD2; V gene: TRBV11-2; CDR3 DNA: TGTGCCAGCAGCTCACTAGCGGGGGGTCCCAATGAGCAGTTCTTC; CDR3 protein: CASSSLAGGPNEQFF
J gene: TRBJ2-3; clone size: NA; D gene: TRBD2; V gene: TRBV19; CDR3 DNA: TGTGCCAGTAGTACTGCAAGTCCGGGACTAGCGGGAGTTAGAACAGATACGCAGTATTTT; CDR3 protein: CASSTASPGLAGVRTDTQYF
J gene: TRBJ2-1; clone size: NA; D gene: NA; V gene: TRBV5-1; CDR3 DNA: TGCGCCAGCAGTTCGAGGCAGGGCCGTGAGCAGTTCTTC; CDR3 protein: CASSSRQGREQFF
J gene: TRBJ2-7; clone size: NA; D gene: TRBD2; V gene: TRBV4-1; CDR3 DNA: TGCGCCAGCAGCCAAGATTGGGGACTAGCACTTTCCTCCTACGAGCAGTACTTC; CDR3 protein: CASSQDWGLALSSYEQYF
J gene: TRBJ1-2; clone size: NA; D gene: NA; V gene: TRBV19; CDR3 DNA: TGTGCCAGTAGCCCCAAACTGACAGGCTATGGCTACACCTTC; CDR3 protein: CASSPKLTGYGYTF
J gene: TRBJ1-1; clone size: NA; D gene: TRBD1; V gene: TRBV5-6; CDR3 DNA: TGTGCCAGCAGCTTGGCCAAGGGGGCGCTTTTGAACACTGAAGCTTTCTTT; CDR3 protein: CASSLAKGALLNTEAFF